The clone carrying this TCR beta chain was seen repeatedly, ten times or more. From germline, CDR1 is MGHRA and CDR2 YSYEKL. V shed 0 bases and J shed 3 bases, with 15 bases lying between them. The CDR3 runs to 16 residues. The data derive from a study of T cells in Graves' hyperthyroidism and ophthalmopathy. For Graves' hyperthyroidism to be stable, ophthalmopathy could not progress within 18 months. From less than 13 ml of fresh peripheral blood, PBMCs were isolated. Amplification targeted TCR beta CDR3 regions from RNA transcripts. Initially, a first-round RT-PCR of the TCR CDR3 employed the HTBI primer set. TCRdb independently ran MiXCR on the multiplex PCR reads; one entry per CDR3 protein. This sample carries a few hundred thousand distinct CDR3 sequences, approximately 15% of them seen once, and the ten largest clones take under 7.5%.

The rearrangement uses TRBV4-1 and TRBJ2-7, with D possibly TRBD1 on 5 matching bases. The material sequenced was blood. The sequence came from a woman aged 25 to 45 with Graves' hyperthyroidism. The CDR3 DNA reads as TGCGCCAGCAGCCAAGATCTGACAGTTGTCAGCTACGAGCAGTACTTC. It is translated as CASSQDLTVVSYEQYF.